Reported below is one T cell receptor beta chain. Its antigen is not known. Generated by immunoSEQ multiplex PCR, the TCRdb table keeps only in-frame clones and is missing some. The data hold 150,000 to 200,000 clones, with over 80% observed a single time. The data originate from a study of T cell responses to AZD1222 COVID-19 vaccine. Looked up from germline, CDR1 is SEHNR and CDR2 is FQNEAQ (reference sequence). Germline trimming cut 5 bases from V and 4 bases from J; bases unmatched to any gene: 6. CDR3 length equals 15 residues. Findings and limits, study-wide: Clonal diversity was possibly underestimated, and white British individuals and females predominated among donors. The number of AZD1222 recipients seropositive at baseline was only 5 to 7. Repertoire collection took place solely once the T cell response had peaked. Receipt of two AZD1222 doses was followed by a rise in Spike-specific TCR breadth and depth.

Sequencing was performed on peripheral blood, taken 28 days after the second dose of the MenACWY control vaccine. This chain joins TRBV7-9 and TRBJ1-2; 11 bases map to TRBD1. The sequence was obtained from an adult who received the MenACWY meningococcal vaccine as a control. CDR3 coding DNA: TGTGCCAGCAGCAACCGGGACAGGGGGACCTATGGCTACACCTTC. Translating it yields CASSNRDRGTYGYTF.